This TCR beta chain was sequenced in a study of shared clonotypes between healthy human individuals. Study-level results: Blood alone was sampled, and tissue repertoires likely differ.

Deep level was the assay's run setting. Every subset's genomic DNA went evenly onto several immunoSEQ plates. Sequencing used immunoSEQ multiplex PCR; TCRdb keeps in-frame clones, though not all of them. The sample lists 520,000 or so clones, 79% occurring once. The donor population consisted of healthy HIV-negative adults with no recent acute infections or vaccinations. The CDR3 contains 14 residues. Trimming removed 5 bases at V and 3 bases at J, with 13 bases between. The germline CDR1 and CDR2 sequences are LNHDA and SQIVND (reference sequence). A remark on this clone: The antigen remains unidentified.

The source is a woman aged 40 to 50 in good health. Some clones in this sample may be carry-over from other donors' samples. The gene calls are TRBV19 and TRBJ1-2; D possibly corresponds to TRBD1 (5 bases). The specimen sequenced was PBMCs. CDR3 amino acids: CASSLGLGDYGYTF. The CDR3 DNA is TGTGCCAGTAGTCTGGGACTCGGCGACTATGGCTACACCTTC.